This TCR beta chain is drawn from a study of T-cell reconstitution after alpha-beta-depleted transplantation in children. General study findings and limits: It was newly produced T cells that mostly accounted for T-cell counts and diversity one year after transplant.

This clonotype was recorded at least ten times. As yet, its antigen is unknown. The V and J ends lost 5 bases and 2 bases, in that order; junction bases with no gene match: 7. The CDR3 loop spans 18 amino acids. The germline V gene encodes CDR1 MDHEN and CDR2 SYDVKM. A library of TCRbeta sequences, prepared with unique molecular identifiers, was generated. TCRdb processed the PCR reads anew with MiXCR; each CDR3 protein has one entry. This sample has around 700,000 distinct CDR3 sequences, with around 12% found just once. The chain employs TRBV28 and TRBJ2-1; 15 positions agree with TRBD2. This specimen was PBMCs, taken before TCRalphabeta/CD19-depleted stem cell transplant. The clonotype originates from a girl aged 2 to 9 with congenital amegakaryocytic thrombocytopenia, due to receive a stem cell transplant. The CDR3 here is CASSPWTSGRAPYNEQFF. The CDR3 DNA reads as TGTGCCAGCAGTCCCTGGACTAGCGGGAGGGCCCCCTACAATGAGCAGTTCTTC.